This T cell receptor beta chain was captured in a study of shared clonotypes between healthy human individuals. The naive CD8 subset, CD45RO-negative cells positively selected for CCR7, excluded terminally differentiated effector memory CD45RA+ cells. Profiled with immunoSEQ multiplex PCR; TCRdb holds only in-frame clones, not every one. The sample includes 600,000 or so clones, roughly 95% of them seen just once. V shed 6 bases and J shed 5 bases, with 8 bases lying between them. The CDR3 length is 12 residues. Per germline, CDR1 MNHEY and CDR2 SMNVEV (reference sequence). The receptor comes from a woman aged 25 to 39 in good health. Material for sequencing was naive CD8+ T cells sorted from blood. The chain links TRBV27 to TRBJ2-1; tentatively, D is TRBD2 (6 bases). The CDR3 spells CASRDYHNEQFF. As DNA, the CDR3 is TGTGCCAGCAGGGACTACCACAATGAGCAGTTCTTC.